The sample holds a few counts of the clone carrying this TCR beta chain. Researchers generated TCR beta cDNA from around 510 ng of total RNA, relying on a constant-region primer. Library construction for TCR beta comprised three nested multiplex PCR rounds performed with slightly modified ARM-PCR. Both of the initial two PCR rounds ran for roughly 10 cycles and employed TRBV1-TRBV30 forward primers alongside a C-beta reverse primer. MiXCR was run by TCRdb on the multiplex PCR reads, yielding one entry per CDR3 protein. The table lists more than 150,000 distinct CDR3 sequences, roughly 60% of them singletons, with approximately 68% in the top ten. The V gene lost 0 bases and the J gene lost 2 bases, with 9 bases spanning the gap. Germline V gene lookup returns CDR1 SGHDT and CDR2 YYEEEE. The CDR3 is 14 residues long. The data derive from a study of tumor-infiltrating lymphocytes in primary liver carcinoma.

RNA was extracted from whole blood without cell sorting, alongside germline DNA. The receptor was isolated from a man in his forties with primary liver carcinoma and hepatitis B virus infection. The genes are TRBV5-6 and TRBJ2-7; D call uncertain. The specimen was peripheral blood. The CDR3 DNA is TGTGCCAGCAGCTTGGGAGGCGGAACCTACGAGCAGTACTTC. Its protein product is CASSLGGGTYEQYF. Full variable domain (rest looked up from reference TRBV5-6 and TRBJ2-7): DAGVTQSPTHLIKTRGQQVTLRCSPKSGHDTVSWYQQALGQGPQFIFQYYEEEERQRGNFPDRFSGHQFPNYSSELNVNALLLGDSALYLCASSLGGGTYEQYFGPGTRLTVT.